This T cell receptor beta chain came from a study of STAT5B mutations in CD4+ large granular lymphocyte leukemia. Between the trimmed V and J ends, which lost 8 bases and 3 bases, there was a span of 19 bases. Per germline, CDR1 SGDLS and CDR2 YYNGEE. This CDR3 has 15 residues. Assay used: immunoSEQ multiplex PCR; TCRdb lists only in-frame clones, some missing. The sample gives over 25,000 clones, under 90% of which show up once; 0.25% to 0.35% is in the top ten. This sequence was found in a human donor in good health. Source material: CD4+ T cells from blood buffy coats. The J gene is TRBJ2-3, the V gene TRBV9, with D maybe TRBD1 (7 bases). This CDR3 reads CASTRGDRITDTQYF. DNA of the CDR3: TGTGCCAGTACCAGGGGGGACAGAATAACAGATACGCAGTATTTT.